Sequencing of this TCR beta chain was carried out in a study of CXCR3-negative and CXCR3-positive naive CD8 T cells. Study results and limitations: Memory CD8+ cells had much lower diversity, and both naive subsets had comparably high diversity.

Libraries were UMI-labeled 5' RACE TRB cDNA. TCRdb re-analyzed the 5' RACE reads; it lists each CDR3 protein once, without DNA. This table lists 130,000 or so distinct CDR3 sequences. Of note for this clonotype: The target antigen is unknown.

This CDR3 spans 14 amino acids. The V gene's germline CDR1 is MNHEY and CDR2 SMNVEV (reference sequence). Naive CD8+ T lymphocytes were specified as CD45RO-CCR7+CD27+CD95-. Sequencing was carried out using naive CXCR3- CD8+ T cells from blood. The subset here: CD45RO-CCR7+CD27+CD95- naive CD8+ T cells lacking CXCR3 (TNR3-). This receptor was obtained from a human donor in good health. Some clones in this sample may be carry-over from other donors' samples. The V and J genes are TRBV27 and TRBJ2-2; TCRdb's assignment of TRBD1 cannot be checked, as there is no DNA. The CDR3 reads CASSWAGWNGELFF.